The 12 T cell receptor beta chains below come from one sample, sequenced in a study of beta chain features in type 1 diabetes. Study observations and caveats: Among all four CD4+ subsets, Type 1 diabetes patients had TCRB CDR3s that were moderately but significantly shorter.

Their antigen targets remain unknown. Reverse transcribing all isolated RNA meant expressed TCRB transcripts were sequenced. Produced via immunoSEQ multiplex PCR; TCRdb's table is partial and in-frame only. The top ten hold 0.065% to 0.095% of the sample, which has 230,000 or so clones, around 15% seen once. What was sequenced was naive CD4+ T cells from blood. The source is a man younger than 40 with type 1 diabetes.

This chain joins TRBV20-1 and TRBJ2-1; 8 bases align to TRBD2. CDR3 length: 11 residues. Germline V CDR1 and CDR2: DFQATT, SNEGSKA (reference sequence). The CDR3 nucleotides are TGCGGCGGGAGGTACGACAATGAGCAGTTCTTC. Its translation is CGGRYDNEQFF.

This clone has a handful of counts. The chain couples TRBV10-2 to TRBJ2-3; the match to TRBD2 covers 15 bases. CDR3 length equals 17 residues. Trimming removed 7 bases from V and 1 base from J; junction bases left unmatched: 6. The germline CDR1 and CDR2 sequences are WSHSY and SAAADI. The CDR3 spells CASTGLAGGIGTDTQYF. CDR3 coding DNA: TGCGCCAGCACGGGACTAGCGGGAGGTATTGGCACAGATACGCAGTATTTT.

The sample holds a few counts of this clone. The chain combines TRBV30 with TRBJ2-4; the D is unclear. The germline V gene encodes CDR1 GTSNPN and CDR2 SVGIG (reference sequence). Trimming removed 0 bases from V and 8 bases from J, with 5 bases in between. The CDR3 has 11 amino acids. CDR3 protein: CAWSVKDIQYF. The CDR3 nucleotides read TGTGCCTGGAGTGTAAAGGACATTCAGTACTTC.

CDR3 residues: CASSLFQGGQETQYF. Written as DNA, the CDR3 is TGTGCCAGCAGTTTATTCCAGGGTGGACAAGAGACCCAGTACTTC. This chain joins TRBV28 and TRBJ2-5, with D possibly matching TRBD1 (5 bases). In germline, CDR1 is MDHEN, CDR2 SYDVKM. V shed 1 base and J shed 2 bases, with 11 bases lying between them. This CDR3 has 15 amino acids.

The gene calls are TRBV5-6 and TRBJ2-7; D is unresolved. Germline assignment: CDR1 SGHDT and CDR2 YYEEEE. Trimming stripped 3 bases from V and 4 bases from J, with 20 bases between. The CDR3 loop spans 16 amino acids. CDR3 sequence reads: CASSSMDGARVYEQYF. CDR3 nucleotides: TGTGCCAGCAGCTCTATGGACGGAGCCCGAGTTTACGAGCAGTACTTC.

The sample holds a few counts of this clone. The CDR3: CSVEDQPGIYEQYF. In DNA, the CDR3 is TGCAGCGTTGAAGATCAACCAGGGATCTACGAGCAGTACTTC. This chain connects TRBV29-1 to TRBJ2-7; possibly TRBD1 for D (5 bases). The V and J ends lost 0 bases and 3 bases respectively, with 12 bases between them. The CDR3 has 14 residues. CDR1 and CDR2 from the germline V gene are SQVTM and ANQGSEA.

The chain carries TRBV4-1 and TRBJ2-5, with D possibly matching TRBD1 (6 bases). The CDR3 is 15 residues long. Germline CDR1 and CDR2: MGHRA and YSYEKL. Trimming shortened V by 1 base and J by 5 bases, and 14 bases separated the two germline ends. CDR3 coding DNA: TGCGCCAGCAGCCAAGTACTCAGGGGTAGGGAGACCCAGTACTTC. Translation: CASSQVLRGRETQYF.

The CDR3 is CASSLFFLAFNEQFF. In DNA form, the CDR3 reads TGTGCCAGCAGCTTATTTTTCCTAGCTTTCAATGAGCAGTTCTTC. This rearrangement joins TRBV7-2 to TRBJ2-1; D perhaps matches TRBD2 (5 bases). CDR1 SGHTA and CDR2 FQGNSA come from the germline V gene. This CDR3 has 15 amino acids. Trimming removed 2 bases at V and 6 bases at J, with 14 bases between.

The V and J genes are TRBV5-6 and TRBJ2-7, with D perhaps given as TRBD1 or TRBD2 (5 bases each). Trimming shortened V by 4 bases and J by 4 bases, and 12 bases separated the two germline ends. The V gene's germline CDR1 is SGHDT and CDR2 YYEEEE. CDR3 length equals 13 residues. Here the CDR3 DNA reads TGTGCCAGCAGCCCGGGGACCACGTACGAGCAGTACTTC. Its translation is CASSPGTTYEQYF.

V and J are TRBV28 and TRBJ1-1; D might be TRBD1 (6 bases). Trimming shortened V by 1 base and J by 9 bases, and 12 bases separated the two germline ends. The CDR3 loop spans 13 amino acids. The germline gives CDR1 MDHEN, CDR2 SYDVKM. CDR3 sequence (DNA): TGTGCCAGCAGTTTATACACAGGGTATCAAGCTTTCTTT. It yields the protein CASSLYTGYQAFF.

This clone was detected a few times. The chain combines TRBV28 with TRBJ1-4; tentatively, D is TRBD1 (6 bases). The germline V and J ends were trimmed by 11 bases and 3 bases, with 19 bases remaining between them. Germline CDR1 and CDR2: MDHEN and SYDVKM. The CDR3 totals 15 residues. Here the CDR3 reads CAGGGSLPPNEKLFF. The CDR3 bases are TGTGCCGGAGGGGGGAGTTTACCTCCTAATGAAAAACTGTTTTTT. The whole variable domain, filled in from reference TRBV28 and TRBJ1-4, reads DVKVTQSSRYLVKRTGEKVFLECVQDMDHENMFWYRQDPGLGLRLIYFSYDVKMKEKGDIPEGYSVSREKKERFSLILESASTNQTSMYLCAGGGSLPPNEKLFFGSGTQLSVL.

A few counts support this clone. This rearrangement joins TRBV7-9 to TRBJ2-2; D is uncertain. V shed 5 bases and J shed 0 bases, with 7 bases lying between them. CDR1 SEHNR and CDR2 FQNEAQ come from the germline V gene (reference sequence). The CDR3 extends over 14 amino acids. Here the CDR3 DNA reads TGTGCCAGCAGCGAGACACCGAACACCGGGGAGCTGTTTTTT. This sequence encodes CASSETPNTGELFF.